The 22 T cell receptor beta chains below all came from one sample that was sequenced in a study of post-analysis software for immune sequencing data. Included in the TCR beta cDNA libraries were unique molecular identifiers. Using its own MiXCR run on the PCR reads, TCRdb lists one record per CDR3 protein. The table records around 770,000 distinct CDR3 sequences, about half of them present only once. Which antigens these TCRs recognize remains unknown. General study results and limits: Patients used five TRBV segments, including TRBV5-6, TRBV5-1 and TRBV20-1, more often than controls.

Sequenced: blood. These receptors were taken from a girl aged 5-17 years with multiple sclerosis.

This clonotype was observed a handful of times. CDR3 coding DNA: TGTGCCAGCGCTACGGACAGGGATCGGCTCTACGAGCAGTACTTC. This gives the protein CASATDRDRLYEQYF. The chain joins TRBV6-5 to TRBJ2-7, with TRBD1 identical over 8 bases. V shed 8 bases and J 3 bases; nucleotides not matched to a gene: 12. Germline loops: CDR1 MNHEY, CDR2 SVGAGI. This CDR3 comprises 15 residues.

This clonotype was picked up a small number of times. The V and J genes are TRBV20-1 and TRBJ2-7; D assignment may be TRBD1 or TRBD2 (5 bases each). This CDR3 is built from 12 residues. V was clipped by 3 bases and J by 0 bases, with 6 bases between them. CDR1 is DFQATT, CDR2 SNEGSKA, per germline (reference sequence). CDR3 bases: TGCAGTGCTAGGGGGACCTCCTACGAGCAGTACTTC. Its translation: CSARGTSYEQYF.

This clonotype turned up a few times. This chain links TRBV9 with TRBJ1-2, with 9 bases that match TRBD1. The junction had 3 bases not matched to a gene; V was cut back by 7 bases and J by 5 bases. The CDR3 covers 12 residues. Per the germline V gene, CDR1 is SGDLS and CDR2 is YYNGEE. The CDR3 protein is CASGDRVYGYTF. The CDR3 coding sequence is TGTGCCAGCGGGGACAGGGTATATGGCTACACCTTC.

The gene calls are TRBV18 and TRBJ2-3, with D tentatively TRBD1 (5 bases). V shed 2 bases and J shed 0 bases, with 12 bases lying between them. The germline V gene has CDR1 KGHSH and CDR2 LQKENI. The CDR3 covers 16 residues. This CDR3 is CASSPSEGASTDTQYF. The CDR3, as DNA: TGTGCCAGCTCACCAAGTGAAGGGGCTAGCACAGATACGCAGTATTTT.

The chain joins TRBV29-1 to TRBJ2-5; D is unclear. The V and J ends lost 6 bases and 2 bases respectively, with 13 bases between them. Germline lookup yields CDR1 SQVTM and CDR2 ANQGSEA. The CDR3 is 13 amino acids. The chain's CDR3 is CSVLWVVQETQYF. Written as DNA, the CDR3 is TGCAGCGTCCTTTGGGTGGTGCAAGAGACCCAGTACTTC.

With respect to this clonotype: A read error may be the cause here, since a much bigger clone is one base away. The chain carries TRBV12-3 or TRBV12-4 and TRBJ1-2; maybe TRBD1 (6 bases). The CDR3 runs to 13 residues. CDR3 sequence reads: CAGSLRGTASYTF. The CDR3 DNA is TGTGCCGGCAGTTTAAGGGGGACGGCCTCCTACACCTTC.

The chain combines TRBV9 with TRBJ2-1, with 8 bases that match TRBD1. The CDR3 is 14 amino acids. Germline V gene data show CDR1 as SGDLS and CDR2 as YYNGEE. The V segment lost 3 bases and the J segment 4 bases; nucleotides outside the gene matches: 3. The CDR3 is CASSGRQGYNEQFF. In nucleotides, the CDR3 is TGTGCCAGCAGCGGCCGACAGGGGTACAATGAGCAGTTCTTC.

This clonotype was found once. The rearrangement links TRBV7-9 to TRBJ2-3; TRBD2 aligns across 13 bases. The germline CDR1 and CDR2 sequences are SEHNR and FQNEAQ (reference sequence). This CDR3 has 17 amino acids. V lost 5 bases, J lost 4 bases, and 9 bases stayed unmatched. The CDR3 reads CASSLGPLAGGADTQYF. The DNA of the CDR3 is TGTGCCAGCAGCCTAGGCCCACTAGCGGGAGGGGCAGATACGCAGTATTTT.

This clonotype was seen more than once but under ten times. The chain combines TRBV12-5 with TRBJ2-1; 10 positions agree with TRBD2. This CDR3 region has 20 residues. Trimming took 2 bases from V and 2 from J; bases not matched to a gene: 15. Looked up from germline, CDR1 is LGHNT and CDR2 is FRNRAP. Here the CDR3 reads CASGLSGGSGRGNTYNEQFF. The CDR3 DNA sequence: TGTGCTAGTGGTTTGTCTGGGGGGAGCGGGAGGGGGAATACCTACAATGAGCAGTTCTTC.

The V gene is TRBV7-3, the J gene TRBJ2-1; D may be TRBD2 (5 bases). The CDR3 runs to 16 residues. V lost 5 bases and J lost 0, with 14 bases in between. Germline lookup yields CDR1 SGHTA and CDR2 FQGTGA. The DNA for the CDR3 is TGTGCCAGCAGCCCCAAGAGCGGCGGCTCCTACAATGAGCAGTTCTTC. Its protein is CASSPKSGGSYNEQFF.

V is TRBV29-1 and J is TRBJ1-2; D might be TRBD1 (5 bases). Trimming shortened V by 7 bases and J by 8 bases, and 14 bases separated the two germline ends. The CDR3 spans 11 residues. Germline V gene lookup returns CDR1 SQVTM and CDR2 ANQGSEA. CDR3 protein: CSAGQGSGYTF. CDR3 nucleotide sequence: TGCAGCGCAGGGCAAGGTTCGGGCTACACCTTC.

This chain links TRBV11-1 with TRBJ2-3, with TRBD2 identical over 11 bases. With 5 bases clipped from V and 3 bases from J, the junction kept 13 bases outside the gene matches. Germline CDR1 reads SGHAT; CDR2 reads FQDESV (reference sequence). This CDR3 has 18 residues. CDR3 sequence reads: CASSLTSGSHLRTDTQYF. The CDR3 DNA sequence: TGTGCCAGCAGCCTAACTAGCGGGAGCCACCTTCGAACAGATACGCAGTATTTT. Looking up the rest from reference TRBV11-1 and TRBJ2-3 gives the full variable domain: EAEVAQSPRYKITEKSQAVAFWCDPISGHATLYWYRQILGQGPELLVQFQDESVVDDSQLPKDRFSAERLKGVDSTLKIQPAELGDSAMYLCASSLTSGSHLRTDTQYFGPGTRLTVL.

The rearrangement joins TRBV30 to TRBJ2-3, with unresolved D. Germline V gene lookup returns CDR1 GTSNPN and CDR2 SVGIG (reference sequence). The CDR3 length is 14 residues. Between the trimmed V and J ends, which lost 0 bases and 1 base, there was a span of 8 bases. The CDR3 region is CAWSVVQRTDTQYF. In nucleotides, the CDR3 is TGTGCCTGGAGTGTGGTACAACGCACAGATACGCAGTATTTT.

The V call is TRBV7-2, the J call TRBJ2-3; 11 bases map to TRBD2. In germline, CDR1 is SGHTA, CDR2 FQGNSA. Trimming removed 4 bases from V and 2 bases from J; junction bases left unmatched: 5. The CDR3 contains 16 residues. For the CDR3, the DNA is TGTGCCAGCAGCTCCACTAGCGGGAGACTCACAGATACGCAGTATTTT. As protein: CASSSTSGRLTDTQYF.

The chain uses TRBV29-1 and TRBJ2-3; no firm D call. This CDR3 contains 13 residues. The germline CDR1 and CDR2 sequences are SQVTM and ANQGSEA. V lost 4 bases, J lost 2 bases, and 10 bases lay in between. The CDR3 spells CSVVRPLTDTQYF. CDR3 coding DNA: TGCAGCGTTGTGAGGCCCCTCACAGATACGCAGTATTTT.

The V and J genes are TRBV20-1 and TRBJ2-1, with 14 nucleotides matching TRBD2. CDR1 and CDR2 (germline): DFQATT, SNEGSKA (reference sequence). This CDR3 has 15 amino acids. With V trimmed by 0 bases and J by 7 bases, 2 bases remained unmatched. The CDR3 reads CSARDGTSGSNEQFF. In DNA, the CDR3 is TGCAGTGCTAGAGATGGGACTAGCGGGAGTAATGAGCAGTTCTTC.

This clonotype turned up a few times. The rearrangement links TRBV12-3 or TRBV12-4 to TRBJ2-1; weak D call: TRBD1 (6 bases). Between the trimmed V and J ends, which lost 6 bases and 10 bases, there was a span of 16 bases. The CDR3 sequence is 13 residues long. The CDR3 here is CASRTGHDPEQFF. The CDR3 coding sequence is TGTGCCAGCAGGACGGGACATGATCCCGAGCAGTTCTTC.

This clonotype was found a few times. The chain recombines TRBV9 with TRBJ1-1, with TRBD1 as a possible D gene (5 bases). Germline CDR1 and CDR2: SGDLS and YYNGEE. V lost 2 bases, J lost 3 bases, and 14 bases lay in between. The CDR3 has 15 residues. CDR3: CASSVQGSADTEAFF. CDR3 nucleotide sequence: TGTGCCAGCAGCGTTCAGGGAAGCGCGGACACTGAAGCTTTCTTT.

The chain is built from TRBV29-1 and TRBJ2-7; D gene unclear. V was shortened by 2 bases and J by 4 bases, with 15 bases between the two germline ends. The CDR3 runs to 14 residues. In germline, CDR1 is SQVTM, CDR2 ANQGSEA. The CDR3 region is CSVESRGAGYEQYF. CDR3 bases: TGCAGCGTTGAAAGTCGCGGCGCCGGATACGAGCAGTACTTC.

In this sample, this clonotype turned up a few times. The CDR3 DNA follows: TGCAGTGCTAGAGGGACAGGGGAAGGTTCACCCCTCCACTTT. Protein product: CSARGTGEGSPLHF. The genes are TRBV20-1 and TRBJ1-6, with TRBD1 identical over 9 bases. The CDR3 contains 14 residues. The germline CDR1 and CDR2 sequences are DFQATT and SNEGSKA (reference sequence). J was trimmed by 9 bases and V by 1 base; bases with no gene match: 4.

This clonotype was seen a handful of times. V is TRBV29-1 and J is TRBJ2-1, with a tentative D call TRBD2 (5 bases). Germline lookup yields CDR1 SQVTM and CDR2 ANQGSEA. This CDR3 comprises 16 residues. V was trimmed by 4 bases and J by 7 bases, leaving 23 bases between them. The CDR3 here is CSVASGRGWVQNEQFF. CDR3 DNA: TGCAGCGTTGCAAGCGGCCGGGGTTGGGTCCAGAATGAGCAGTTCTTC.

The chain uses TRBV7-3 and TRBJ1-2; D not resolved. V lost 5 bases and J lost 3, with 13 bases in between. The CDR3 covers 14 residues. The germline V gene encodes CDR1 SGHTA and CDR2 FQGTGA. The CDR3 nucleotides read TGTGCCAGCAGCCCAGACGGGAGCTACTATGGCTACACCTTC. Amino acid sequence: CASSPDGSYYGYTF.